This T cell receptor beta chain was identified during a study of T-cell reconstitution after alpha-beta-depleted transplantation in children. General study results and limits: About two months after transplant, alpha-beta T cells reportedly came from several hundred expanded graft clones.

Unique molecular identifiers were used to barcode this TCRbeta library. TCRdb reprocessed the PCR reads via MiXCR and lists one record per CDR3 protein. The data hold about 160,000 distinct CDR3 sequences, with around 10% observed a single time. At least ten counts were recorded for this clonotype. Its antigen is not known. Per the germline V gene, CDR1 is SGHRS and CDR2 is YFSETQ. This CDR3 is 15 amino acids long. After removal of 2 bases from V and 3 bases from J, the junction contained 5 bases not matched to a gene. The chain carries TRBV5-1 and TRBJ2-5; TRBD1 matches at 9 bases. The material sequenced was PBMCs, taken before TCRalphabeta/CD19-depleted stem cell transplant. The TCR originated in a boy aged 2 to 10 with acute myeloid leukemia, due to receive a stem cell transplant. In DNA, the CDR3 is TGCGCCAGCAGCTTAAGGGACAGGGCAAAAGAGACCCAGTACTTC. Its translation is CASSLRDRAKETQYF.